This TCR beta chain was identified during a study of blood T cell repertoires in COVID-19. The wider study: The United States, Italy and Spain provided the acute and convalescent COVID-19 samples. T cells, B-cell-depleted T cells, or PBMCs provided the cDNA or gDNA that served as material.

In the original analysis: How many nucleated cells were present was estimated from reference gene primer amplification. The method was immunoSEQ multiplex PCR; TCRdb's version includes in-frame clones alone and lacks a portion of them. V, J and clone size were drawn from that table, and D and trimming were deduced from the DNA. Of around 87,000 clones listed, roughly 90% were seen once; the top ten hold approximately 1.5%. The CDR3 consists of 18 residues. The J segment lost 0 bases and the V segment lost 0 bases, leaving 11 bases of the junction unmatched. CDR1 and CDR2 from the germline V gene are GTSNPN and SVGIG (reference sequence).

Sequencing was performed on peripheral blood. This chain uses TRBV30 with TRBJ1-1, with 9 bases that match TRBD1. This receptor was obtained from a human donor with active COVID-19. The donor label of this sample is uncertain. The CDR3 sequence: CAWSVRTGGFRLNTEAFF. The CDR3 nucleotides are TGTGCCTGGAGTGTGCGAACAGGGGGCTTTAGGCTGAACACTGAAGCTTTCTTT.